This T cell receptor beta chain is drawn from a study of human T cells and chemical hapten exposure. Unfractionated whole blood yielded the extracted total RNA. On this clonotype itself: A much larger clone lies one base from this, so it may be a read error.

Trimming left V 7 bases short and J 6 bases short, with 15 bases between. Looked up from germline, CDR1 is ENHRY and CDR2 is SYGVKD. The CDR3 consists of 13 residues. Original processing methods: Between 23,224 and 690,600 TCRs appeared in each sample, and the median stood at around 92,000. MiXCR, applied by TCRdb to the 5' RACE reads, yields one record per CDR3 protein. In this record, the V and J calls reflect TCRdb's handling and not the investigators' own analysis. Altogether some 150,000 distinct CDR3 sequences are present, about 4.3% being singletons, with the ten largest covering more than 1.2%.

The origin of this receptor is a female donor in good health. The rearrangement links TRBV10-3 to TRBJ1-1, with a possible D match to TRBD1 (6 bases). The CDR3 DNA is TGTGCCATCACGGCGGGGGCTGACCCTGAAGCTTTCTTT. It is translated as CAITAGADPEAFF.